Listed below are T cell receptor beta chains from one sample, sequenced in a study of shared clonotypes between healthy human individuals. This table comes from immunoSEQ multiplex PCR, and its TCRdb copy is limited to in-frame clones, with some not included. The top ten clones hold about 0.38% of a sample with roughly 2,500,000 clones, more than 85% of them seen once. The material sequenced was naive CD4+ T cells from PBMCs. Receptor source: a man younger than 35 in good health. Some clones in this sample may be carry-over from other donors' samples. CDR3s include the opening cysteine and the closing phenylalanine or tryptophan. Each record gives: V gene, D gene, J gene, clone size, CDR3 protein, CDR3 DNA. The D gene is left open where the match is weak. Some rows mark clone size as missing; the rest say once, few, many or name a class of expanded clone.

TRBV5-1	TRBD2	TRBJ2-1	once	CASSSLGGRAYNEQFF	TGCGCCAGCAGCTCTCTTGGCGGGAGGGCCTACAATGAGCAGTTCTTC
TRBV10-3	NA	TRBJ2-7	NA	CAISEGAVQLYEQYF	TGTGCCATCAGTGAGGGGGCAGTTCAGTTATACGAGCAGTACTTC
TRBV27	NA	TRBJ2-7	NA	CASSLQRASYEQYF	TGTGCCAGCAGTTTACAAAGGGCCTCCTACGAGCAGTACTTC
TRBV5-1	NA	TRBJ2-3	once	CASSSGDSTDTQYF	TGCGCCAGCAGCTCTGGCGACAGCACAGATACGCAGTATTTT
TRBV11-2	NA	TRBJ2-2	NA	CASSLHSSANTGELFF	TGTGCCAGCAGCTTGCACAGCTCCGCGAACACCGGGGAGCTGTTTTTT
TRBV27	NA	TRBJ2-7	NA	CASSQDLTREYF	TGTGCCAGCAGCCAGGATCTGACCAGGGAGTACTTC
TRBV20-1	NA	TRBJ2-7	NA	CSAREELEQYF	TGCAGTGCTAGGGAAGAGCTAGAGCAGTACTTC
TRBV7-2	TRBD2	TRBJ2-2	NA	CASALGTSGSPPGELFF	TGTGCCAGCGCCCTGGGCACTAGCGGGTCACCACCGGGGGAGCTGTTTTTT
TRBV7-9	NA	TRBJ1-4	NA	CASTPSGVNEKLFF	TGTGCCAGCACCCCATCCGGGGTTAATGAAAAACTGTTTTTT
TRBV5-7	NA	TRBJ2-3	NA	CASSLGTPDTQYF	TGTGCCAGCAGCTTGGGTACCCCCGATACGCAGTATTTT
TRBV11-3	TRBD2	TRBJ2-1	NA	CASSLTSGPRYNEQFF	TGTGCCAGCAGCTTGACTAGCGGTCCACGTTACAATGAGCAGTTCTTC
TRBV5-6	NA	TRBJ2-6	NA	CASSFDRISTGANVLTF	TGTGCCAGCAGCTTTGACCGAATCAGTACTGGGGCCAACGTCCTGACTTTC
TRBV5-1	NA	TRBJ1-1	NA	CASSLATGTEAFF	TGCGCCAGCAGCTTGGCCACGGGGACCGAAGCTTTCTTT
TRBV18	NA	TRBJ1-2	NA	CASSPPLRLNGYTF	TGTGCCAGCTCACCACCTCTCAGGTTGAATGGCTACACCTTC
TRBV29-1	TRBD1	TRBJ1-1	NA	CSVRGRLNTEAFF	TGCAGCGTTAGGGGGCGGTTGAACACTGAAGCTTTCTTT
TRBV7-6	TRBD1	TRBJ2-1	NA	CASSPGQYNEQFF	TGTGCCAGCAGCCCGGGACAGTACAATGAGCAGTTCTTC
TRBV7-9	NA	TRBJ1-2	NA	CASGGKNYGYTF	TGTGCCAGCGGTGGGAAAAACTATGGCTACACCTTC
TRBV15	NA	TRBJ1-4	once	CATSRDWGDNEKLFF	TGTGCCACCAGCAGAGATTGGGGGGATAATGAAAAACTGTTTTTT
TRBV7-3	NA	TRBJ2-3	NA	CASSLITGARTDTQYF	TGTGCCAGCAGCTTAATTACGGGAGCGAGGACAGATACGCAGTATTTT
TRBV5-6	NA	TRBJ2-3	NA	CASSPRVGDTQYF	TGTGCCAGCAGCCCAAGGGTGGGAGATACGCAGTATTTT
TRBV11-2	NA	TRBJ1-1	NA	CASSVQRGVGNTEAFF	TGTGCCAGCAGCGTACAACGGGGCGTGGGGAACACTGAAGCTTTCTTT
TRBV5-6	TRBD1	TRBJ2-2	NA	CASSLVGRGSTGELFF	TGTGCCAGCAGCTTGGTCGGCAGGGGGTCAACCGGGGAGCTGTTTTTT
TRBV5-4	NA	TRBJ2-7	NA	CASSTRTELSYEQYF	TGTGCCAGCAGCACCAGGACAGAACTCTCCTACGAGCAGTACTTC
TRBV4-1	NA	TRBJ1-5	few	CASSHGRQGNQPQHF	TGCGCCAGCAGCCATGGAAGACAGGGCAATCAGCCCCAGCATTTT
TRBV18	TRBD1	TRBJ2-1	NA	CASSPPTGQGATYNEQFF	TGTGCCAGCTCACCCCCTACCGGACAGGGGGCGACTTACAATGAGCAGTTCTTC
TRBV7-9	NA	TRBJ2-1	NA	CASSLGPVVRLNEQFF	TGTGCCAGCAGCTTAGGGCCGGTAGTAAGGCTCAATGAGCAGTTCTTC
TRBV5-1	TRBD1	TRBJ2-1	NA	CASTTGPPYNEQFF	TGCGCCAGCACGACAGGGCCCCCATACAATGAGCAGTTCTTC
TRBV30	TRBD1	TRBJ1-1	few	CAWSSTQGLAFF	TGTGCCTGGAGTTCCACACAGGGGTTGGCTTTCTTT
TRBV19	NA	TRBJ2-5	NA	CASSRAGTQETQYF	TGTGCCAGTAGTAGGGCCGGGACCCAAGAGACCCAGTACTTC
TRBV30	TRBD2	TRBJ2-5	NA	CAWSVGGSPGETQYF	TGTGCCTGGAGTGTAGGCGGGAGTCCGGGAGAGACCCAGTACTTC
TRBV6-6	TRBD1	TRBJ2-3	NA	CASSTDRGNTDTQYF	TGTGCCAGCAGTACGGACAGGGGAAACACAGATACGCAGTATTTT
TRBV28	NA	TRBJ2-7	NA	CASRHRDWSYEQYF	TGTGCCAGCAGGCACCGGGACTGGTCCTACGAGCAGTACTTC
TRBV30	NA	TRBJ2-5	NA	CAWSVWGEETQYF	TGTGCCTGGAGTGTATGGGGGGAAGAGACCCAGTACTTC
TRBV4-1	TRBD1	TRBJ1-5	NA	CASSQGWIRQGQSNQPQHF	TGCGCCAGCAGCCAAGGGTGGATAAGACAGGGTCAGAGCAATCAGCCCCAGCATTTT
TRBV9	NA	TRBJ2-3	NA	CASSVVVGGDTQYF	TGTGCCAGCAGCGTAGTGGTAGGGGGAGATACGCAGTATTTT
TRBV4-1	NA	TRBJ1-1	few	CASSQVGRTYTEAFF	TGCGCCAGCAGCCAAGTGGGACGGACCTACACTGAAGCTTTCTTT
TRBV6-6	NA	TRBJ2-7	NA	CASDGGVLEQYF	TGTGCCAGCGACGGTGGTGTTCTCGAGCAGTACTTC
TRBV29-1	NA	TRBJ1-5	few	CSVAVGRNQPQHF	TGCAGCGTCGCGGTTGGGCGCAATCAGCCCCAGCATTTT
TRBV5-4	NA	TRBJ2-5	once	CASTPGQRETQYF	TGTGCCAGCACCCCGGGGCAAAGGGAGACCCAGTACTTC
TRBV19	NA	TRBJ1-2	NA	CASRRRGGDYGYTF	TGTGCCAGTCGCCGAAGGGGAGGAGACTATGGCTACACCTTC
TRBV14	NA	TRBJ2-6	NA	CASSQAYSGANVLTF	TGTGCCAGCAGCCAAGCGTACTCTGGGGCCAACGTCCTGACTTTC
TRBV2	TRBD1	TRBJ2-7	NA	CASSDGTGPHGYF	TGTGCCAGCAGTGACGGGACAGGCCCCCATGGGTACTTC
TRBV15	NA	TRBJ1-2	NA	CATSIGASSEDYGYTF	TGTGCCACCAGCATCGGCGCTTCCTCTGAGGACTATGGCTACACCTTC
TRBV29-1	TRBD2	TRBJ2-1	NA	CSVGGLASNEQFF	TGCAGCGTTGGAGGACTAGCTAGCAATGAGCAGTTCTTC
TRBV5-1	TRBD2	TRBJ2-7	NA	CASSLAREATSYEQYF	TGCGCCAGCAGCTTGGCTCGGGAGGCTACATCCTACGAGCAGTACTTC
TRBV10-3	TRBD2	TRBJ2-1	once	CAIRGSSGIGPHEQFF	TGTGCCATCAGAGGGAGTAGCGGGATAGGTCCACATGAGCAGTTCTTC
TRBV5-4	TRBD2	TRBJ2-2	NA	CASSRGLAGVGGELFF	TGTGCCAGCAGCAGGGGACTAGCGGGAGTCGGCGGGGAGCTGTTTTTT
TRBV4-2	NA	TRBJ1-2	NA	CASSLPMTNGYTF	TGTGCCAGCAGCCTTCCTATGACGAATGGCTACACCTTC
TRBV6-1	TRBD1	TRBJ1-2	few	CASSVTRGDRVNYGYTF	TGTGCCAGCAGTGTTACGCGTGGGGACAGGGTGAACTATGGCTACACCTTC
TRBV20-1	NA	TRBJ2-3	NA	CSAAASRTQYF	TGCAGTGCTGCGGCGTCCCGTACGCAGTATTTT